The sample holds a few counts of the clone carrying this TCR beta chain. Its antigen is unknown. This sample is part of a study of vaccination effects on CD4 cells after COVID-19. Trimming removed 5 bases from V and 5 bases from J; junction bases left unmatched: 3. Per the germline V gene, CDR1 is SEHNR and CDR2 is FQNEAQ (reference sequence). The CDR3 is made up of 12 amino acids. Sequencing was preceded by expansion of antigen-specific CD4+ T cells with viral peptide pools in the ViraFEST assay. On day 10 of culture, CD4+ T cells were separated out. Vaccinated recipients, who were negative for nucleocapsid antibodies, had no history of SARS-CoV-2 infection. Every well housed some 2 million PBMC, which grew in culture alongside around 10 IU/ml IL-2 and approximately 10 ug/ml peptides. Cultures received IL-2 medium that replaced half the medium on days 3 and 7. Findings and limits, study-wide: Just 1 of 255 vaccine-induced clones in healthy recipients was cross-reactive.

Measured with immunoSEQ multiplex PCR; TCRdb has only the in-frame clones, and not every one. The sample lists about 41,000 clones, approximately 70% occurring once. The chain uses TRBV7-9 and TRBJ2-7; 7 bases fit TRBD1. Sequenced here: CD4+ T cells from PBMCs cultured with HCoV-OC43 spike peptides, sampled before COVID-19 vaccination. Subset in this sample: HCoV-OC43 spike overlapping peptide pool stimulation. The source of this sequence is a human donor who received a COVID-19 vaccine. CDR3 sequence (DNA): TGTGCCAGCAGCGTGGGACAGAACGAGCAGTACTTC. Translated, it gives CASSVGQNEQYF.